Here is one TCR beta chain with its context. Its antigen is not known. The data stem from a study of T cell clonotyping in hematopoietic cell transplantation. Study-wide points: Few recipient clonotypes overlapped donors; over 95% were de novo at given depth. Broader posttransplant TCR repertoire diversity was predicted by graft donor and pretransplant recipient Inverse Simpson Index values. Without cell sorting, CD4 versus CD8 contributions remain unresolved. Recipient TCR diversity dropped after transplant; expanded clonotypes rose from day 30 to 180.

Profiling relied on immunoSEQ multiplex PCR, and the TCRdb table lists in-frame clones only, not all of them. The sample holds approximately 15,000 clones, approximately 87% seen once. This CDR3 region has 13 residues. Deletions cut 3 bases from V and 5 bases from J, with 10 bases between. CDR1 is LGHNA and CDR2 is YNFKEQ in the germline V gene. The source material was PBMCs, sampled 100 days after allogeneic stem cell transplant. The receptor's source is a male patient aged 55-69 years who had an allogeneic stem cell transplant from a related donor, so the T cells may come from the graft donor. Some clones in this sample may be carry-over from other donors' samples. The rearrangement joins TRBV4-2 to TRBJ1-2; D remains ambiguous. This CDR3 reads CASSQASDYGYTF. As DNA, the CDR3 is TGTGCCAGCAGCCAGGCTTCCGATTATGGCTACACCTTC.